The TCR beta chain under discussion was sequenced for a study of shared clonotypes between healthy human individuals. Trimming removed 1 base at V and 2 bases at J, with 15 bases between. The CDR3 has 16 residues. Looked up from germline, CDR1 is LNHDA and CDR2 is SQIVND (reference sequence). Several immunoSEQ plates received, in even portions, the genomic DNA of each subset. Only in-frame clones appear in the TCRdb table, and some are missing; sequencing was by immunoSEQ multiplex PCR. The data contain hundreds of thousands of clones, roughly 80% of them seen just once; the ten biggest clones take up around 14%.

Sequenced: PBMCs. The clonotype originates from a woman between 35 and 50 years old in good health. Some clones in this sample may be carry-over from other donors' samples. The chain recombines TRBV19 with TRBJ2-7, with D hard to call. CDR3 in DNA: TGTGCCAGTAGTATAGGAGTTGGTGGCAATGCCTACGAGCAGTACTTC. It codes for CASSIGVGGNAYEQYF.